This entry lists 22 T cell receptor beta chains sequenced from one sample in a study of beta chain features in type 1 diabetes. The authors reverse transcribed all of the isolated RNA, so sequencing captured expressed TCRB transcripts. TCRdb keeps only in-frame clones here, not all; method: immunoSEQ multiplex PCR. The sample holds 390,000 or so clones, about 15% seen once. Sequences were obtained from naive CD4+ T cells from blood. The source of these receptors is a man aged 25 to 45 in good health.

This clone was found a few times. The chain recombines TRBV19 with TRBJ2-3; D gene uncertain. The CDR3 totals 13 residues. The V gene's germline CDR1 is LNHDA and CDR2 SQIVND (reference sequence). The germline V and J ends were trimmed by 5 bases and 4 bases, with 10 bases remaining between them. CDR3 loop: CASSDISADTQYF. The CDR3, as DNA: TGTGCCAGTAGTGATATTAGTGCAGATACGCAGTATTTT.

This clone was seen only a few times. V and J are TRBV7-2 and TRBJ2-1; the match to TRBD2 covers 8 bases. With V trimmed by 2 bases and J by 7 bases, 13 bases remained unmatched. CDR1 and CDR2 from the germline V gene are SGHTA and FQGNSA. This CDR3 has 17 amino acids. The CDR3 region is CASSLLRLATERNEQFF. CDR3 nucleotide sequence: TGTGCCAGCAGCTTACTCAGACTAGCGACCGAACGGAATGAGCAGTTCTTC.

The rearrangement links TRBV4-1 to TRBJ2-5; tentatively, D is TRBD1 (6 bases). V lost 4 bases and J 1 base, leaving 10 bases between the germline ends. CDR3 length: 14 amino acids. Per germline, CDR1 MGHRA and CDR2 YSYEKL. As DNA, the CDR3 is TGCGCCAGCAGCCCTGGACAGCTCCAAGAGACCCAGTACTTC. This gives the protein CASSPGQLQETQYF.

In this sample, this clone turned up a few times. The chain combines TRBV5-6 with TRBJ2-2; no reliable D call. Per germline, CDR1 SGHDT and CDR2 YYEEEE. Trimming removed 2 bases at V and 5 bases at J, with 10 bases between. The CDR3 runs 14 residues. The chain's CDR3 is CASSLWSQTGELFF. Written as DNA, the CDR3 is TGTGCCAGCAGCTTATGGTCACAGACCGGGGAGCTGTTTTTT.

This clone was counted only a few times. J is TRBJ2-7 and V is TRBV7-8, with a weak D call TRBD2 (5 bases). The germline gives CDR1 SGHVS, CDR2 FQNEAQ. V dropped 3 bases and J dropped 6 bases, with 9 bases sitting between them. The CDR3 contains 12 residues. Here the CDR3 DNA reads TGTGCCAGCAGCTTGTCGGGGTTCGAGCAGTACTTC. It specifies CASSLSGFEQYF.

This rearrangement joins TRBV5-4 to TRBJ2-5; 7 bases fit TRBD1. With 4 bases clipped from V and 4 bases from J, the junction kept 7 bases outside the gene matches. Germline V gene sequence: CDR1 SGHNT, CDR2 YYREEE (reference sequence). The CDR3 extends over 14 amino acids. In nucleotides, the CDR3 is TGTGCCAGCAGCATTCCGGACAGGAGAGAGACCCAGTACTTC. Translated, it gives CASSIPDRRETQYF.

This clone was recorded a few times. The rearrangement links TRBV9 to TRBJ1-1, with a weak D call TRBD1 (5 bases). Germline CDR1 SGDLS, CDR2 YYNGEE. The CDR3 runs to 15 residues. Trimming cost V 0 bases and J 0 bases, with 9 bases left between them. The CDR3 region is CASSVGDRLNTEAFF. For the CDR3, the DNA is TGTGCCAGCAGCGTAGGCGACAGACTGAACACTGAAGCTTTCTTT.

This clone has more than one count but fewer than ten. The rearrangement uses TRBV7-8 and TRBJ2-6; D remains ambiguous. V was trimmed by 4 bases and J by 2 bases, leaving 15 bases between them. The CDR3 totals 17 residues. The germline V gene encodes CDR1 SGHVS and CDR2 FQNEAQ. This CDR3 is CASSYKGSFPGANVLTF. The CDR3 nucleotides read TGTGCCAGCAGCTATAAGGGTAGTTTTCCTGGGGCCAACGTCCTGACTTTC.

This clone occurred a few times. The chain is built from TRBV7-9 and TRBJ2-2, with D unclear. The V end was cut by 3 bases, the J end by 1 base, with 6 bases between. The CDR3 is 14 amino acids. Germline V gene lookup returns CDR1 SEHNR and CDR2 FQNEAQ (reference sequence). The CDR3 is CASSFQRNTGELFF. In DNA form, the CDR3 reads TGTGCCAGCAGCTTTCAGCGGAACACCGGGGAGCTGTTTTTT.

The chain joins TRBV6-1 to TRBJ1-2; 8 bases match TRBD1. V lost 7 bases to trimming and J lost 8 bases; unmatched junction nucleotides: 6. CDR3 length: 12 residues. The V gene's germline CDR1 is MNHNS and CDR2 SASEGT. DNA of the CDR3: TGTGCCAGCACCAGGACAGGGAACGGCTACACCTTC. Encoded protein: CASTRTGNGYTF.

This clone was counted a few times. This rearrangement joins TRBV10-3 to TRBJ2-6; tentatively, D is TRBD2 (5 bases). V was pared by 5 bases and J by 2 bases, with 10 bases between. CDR1 is ENHRY and CDR2 is SYGVKD in the germline V gene. There are 15 residues in the CDR3. The CDR3 region has the DNA TGTGCCATCAGTCCCAGCGGCGCTGGGGCCAACGTCCTGACTTTC. Protein product: CAISPSGAGANVLTF.

V and J are TRBV29-1 and TRBJ1-1, with D unclear. Germline CDR1 SQVTM, CDR2 ANQGSEA. The CDR3 has 12 residues. V shed 4 bases and J shed 1 base, with 7 bases lying between them. The CDR3 DNA reads as TGCAGCGTTGCGGTCGGGAACACTGAAGCTTTCTTT. It translates to CSVAVGNTEAFF. Using reference TRBV29-1 and TRBJ1-1 for the parts outside the CDR3, the full variable domain is SAVISQKPSRDICQRGTSLTIQCQVDSQVTMMFWYRQQPGQSLTLIATANQGSEATYESGFVIDKFPISRPNLTFSTLTVSNMSPEDSSIYLCSVAVGNTEAFFGQGTRLTVV.

This clone was counted between two and nine times. The gene calls are TRBV11-2 and TRBJ1-1; the D gene is possibly TRBD1 (5 bases). Deletions cut 2 bases from V and 5 bases from J, with 12 bases between. The CDR3 covers 14 residues. Germline V gene lookup returns CDR1 SGHAT and CDR2 FQNNGV. The CDR3 is CASSLPRVWTEAFF. Here the CDR3 DNA reads TGTGCCAGCAGCTTACCCAGGGTTTGGACTGAAGCTTTCTTT.

This clone showed up just a few times. The rearrangement joins TRBV6-5 to TRBJ2-1; a possible D gene is TRBD1 (6 bases). The CDR3 is 11 residues long. The ends were cut back, 8 bases at V and 5 bases at J, with 7 bases in the middle. Germline CDR1 MNHEY, CDR2 SVGAGI. CDR3 protein: CASAGDNEQFF. The CDR3 DNA sequence: TGTGCCAGCGCAGGGGACAATGAGCAGTTCTTC.

This sequence joins TRBV4-2 and TRBJ2-3, with no clear D. CDR1 is LGHNA and CDR2 is YNFKEQ in the germline V gene. The CDR3 runs to 13 residues. Trimming took off 4 bases at V and 4 bases at J, with 9 bases between the two ends. This chain's CDR3 is CASSPPISDTQYF. CDR3 bases: TGTGCCAGCAGCCCCCCGATTTCAGATACGCAGTATTTT.

The rearrangement uses TRBV20-1 and TRBJ2-3; D is uncertain. Germline CDR1 DFQATT, CDR2 SNEGSKA (reference sequence). The CDR3 has 11 residues. The V end was cut by 3 bases, the J end by 6 bases, with 7 bases between. The CDR3 is CSARLMDTQYF. Written as DNA, the CDR3 is TGCAGTGCTAGGTTGATGGATACGCAGTATTTT.

The chain joins TRBV5-4 to TRBJ2-3; 7 bases agree with TRBD2. The CDR3 covers 14 residues. V shed 0 bases and J 6 bases; nucleotides not matched to a gene: 4. The germline V gene encodes CDR1 SGHNT and CDR2 YYREEE (reference sequence). CDR3 in DNA: TGTGCCAGCAGCTTGGTTGGAGCGGGGGATACGCAGTATTTT. Its translation is CASSLVGAGDTQYF.

In this sample, this clone turned up a few times. The chain carries TRBV9 and TRBJ2-1; 9 bases map to TRBD1. Trimming cost V 0 bases and J 1 base; bases outside gene matches: 5. The CDR3 totals 17 residues. CDR1 and CDR2 from the germline V gene are SGDLS and YYNGEE. CDR3 coding DNA: TGTGCCAGCAGCGTAGCTCTACAGGGGGCTTCCTACAATGAGCAGTTCTTC. Encoded protein: CASSVALQGASYNEQFF.

This clone was seen a handful of times. The CDR3 sequence is CSAGTSGGDTQYF. CDR3 sequence (DNA): TGCAGCGCCGGGACTAGCGGGGGAGATACGCAGTATTTT. This rearrangement joins TRBV29-1 to TRBJ2-3; TRBD2 agrees at 14 bases. V trimming: 7 bases; J trimming: 5 bases; junction bases outside the gene matches: 2. CDR3 length equals 13 residues. Germline assignment: CDR1 SQVTM and CDR2 ANQGSEA.

This clone was detected only a few times. This chain connects TRBV9 to TRBJ2-7; 8 positions match TRBD2. This CDR3 has 15 amino acids. The germline V gene encodes CDR1 SGDLS and CDR2 YYNGEE. Unmatched junction bases numbered 12, after V lost 6 bases and J lost 4 bases. Here the CDR3 reads CASTVGAGDLYEQYF. In DNA form, the CDR3 reads TGTGCCAGCACCGTGGGAGCGGGGGATCTTTACGAGCAGTACTTC.

This sequence joins TRBV4-2 and TRBJ2-1, with TRBD2 matching 14 bases. The germline V gene encodes CDR1 LGHNA and CDR2 YNFKEQ. After removal of 2 bases from V and 7 bases from J, the junction contained 4 bases not matched to a gene. The CDR3 loop spans 16 amino acids. The chain's CDR3 is CASSQPGLAGVNEQFF. The CDR3 nucleotides are TGTGCCAGCAGCCAACCGGGACTAGCGGGAGTTAATGAGCAGTTCTTC.

The chain joins TRBV13 to TRBJ1-1; 7 bases line up with TRBD1. The CDR3 spans 16 residues. Germline values: CDR1 PRHDT, CDR2 FYEKMQ (reference sequence). The trim removed 1 base at V and 1 base at J, leaving 6 bases unmatched. CDR3 DNA sequence: TGTGCCAGCAGCTTAGTAGAGGGGGCGTCGAACACTGAAGCTTTCTTT. Translated, it gives CASSLVEGASNTEAFF.